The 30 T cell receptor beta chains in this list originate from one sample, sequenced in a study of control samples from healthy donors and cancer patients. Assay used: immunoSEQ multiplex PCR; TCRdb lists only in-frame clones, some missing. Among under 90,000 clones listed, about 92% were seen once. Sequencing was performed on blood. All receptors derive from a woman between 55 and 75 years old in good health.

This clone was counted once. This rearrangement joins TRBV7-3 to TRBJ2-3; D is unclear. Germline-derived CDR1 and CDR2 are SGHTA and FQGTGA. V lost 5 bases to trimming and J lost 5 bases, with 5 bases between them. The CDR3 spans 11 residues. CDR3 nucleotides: TGTGCCAGCAGCGCAATAGATACGCAGTATTTT. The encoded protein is CASSAIDTQYF. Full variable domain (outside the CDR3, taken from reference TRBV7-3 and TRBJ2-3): GAGVSQTPSNKVTEKGKYVELRCDPISGHTALYWYRQSLGQGPEFLIYFQGTGAADDSGLPNDRFFAVRPEGSVSTLKIQRTERGDSAVYLCASSAIDTQYFGPGTRLTVL.

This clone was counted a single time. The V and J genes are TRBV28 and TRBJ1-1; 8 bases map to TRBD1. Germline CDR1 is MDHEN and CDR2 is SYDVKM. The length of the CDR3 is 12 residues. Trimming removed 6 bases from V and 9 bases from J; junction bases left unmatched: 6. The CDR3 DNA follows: TGTGCCAGCAGGGTGACAGGGGTAAAAGCTTTCTTT. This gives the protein CASRVTGVKAFF.

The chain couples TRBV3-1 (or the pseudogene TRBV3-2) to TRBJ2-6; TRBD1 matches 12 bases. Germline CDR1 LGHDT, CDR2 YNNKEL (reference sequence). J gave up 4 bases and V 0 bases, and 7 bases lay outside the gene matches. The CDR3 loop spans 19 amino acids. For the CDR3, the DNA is TGTGCCAGCAGCCAAGACTCGGGACAGGGGGCGTTCGGGGCCAACGTCCTGACTTTC. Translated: CASSQDSGQGAFGANVLTF.

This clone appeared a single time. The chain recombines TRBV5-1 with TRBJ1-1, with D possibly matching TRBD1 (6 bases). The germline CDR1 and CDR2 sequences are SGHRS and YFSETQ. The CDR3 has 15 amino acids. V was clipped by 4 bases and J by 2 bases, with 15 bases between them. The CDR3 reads CASSHGGARNTEAFF. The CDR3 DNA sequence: TGCGCCAGCAGCCATGGGGGGGCGAGAAACACTGAAGCTTTCTTT.

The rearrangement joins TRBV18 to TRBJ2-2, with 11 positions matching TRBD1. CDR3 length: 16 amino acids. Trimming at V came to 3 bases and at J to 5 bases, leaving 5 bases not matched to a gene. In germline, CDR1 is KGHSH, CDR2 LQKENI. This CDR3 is CASSPTGTGGTGELFF. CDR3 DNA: TGTGCCAGCTCACCGACCGGGACAGGGGGGACCGGGGAGCTGTTTTTT.

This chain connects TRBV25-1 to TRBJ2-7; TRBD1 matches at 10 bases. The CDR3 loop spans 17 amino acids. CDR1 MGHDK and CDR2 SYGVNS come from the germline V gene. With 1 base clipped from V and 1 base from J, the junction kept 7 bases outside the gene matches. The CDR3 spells CASSELLGTGVSYEQYF. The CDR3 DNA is TGTGCCAGCAGTGAATTGTTGGGGACAGGGGTTTCCTACGAGCAGTACTTC.

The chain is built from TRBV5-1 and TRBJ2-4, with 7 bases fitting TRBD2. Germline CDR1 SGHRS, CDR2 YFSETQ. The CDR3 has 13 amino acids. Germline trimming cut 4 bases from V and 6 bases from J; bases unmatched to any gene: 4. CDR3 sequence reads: CASSGLVGNIQYF. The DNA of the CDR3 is TGCGCCAGCAGCGGACTAGTGGGAAACATTCAGTACTTC. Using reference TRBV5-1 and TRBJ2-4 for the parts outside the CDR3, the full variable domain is KAGVTQTPRYLIKTRGQQVTLSCSPISGHRSVSWYQQTPGQGLQFLFEYFSETQRNKGNFPGRFSGRQFSNSRSEMNVSTLELGDSALYLCASSGLVGNIQYFGAGTRLSVL.

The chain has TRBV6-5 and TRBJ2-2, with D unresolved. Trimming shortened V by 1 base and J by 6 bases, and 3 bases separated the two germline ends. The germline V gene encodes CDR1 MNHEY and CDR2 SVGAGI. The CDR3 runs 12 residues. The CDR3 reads CASSYWAGELFF. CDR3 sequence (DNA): TGTGCCAGCAGTTACTGGGCCGGGGAGCTGTTTTTT.

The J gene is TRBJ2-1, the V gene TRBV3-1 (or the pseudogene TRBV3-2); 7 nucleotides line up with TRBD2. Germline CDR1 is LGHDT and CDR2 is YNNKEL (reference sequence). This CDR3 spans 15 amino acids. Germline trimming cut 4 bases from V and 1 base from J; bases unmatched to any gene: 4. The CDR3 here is CASSLSGPSYNEQFF. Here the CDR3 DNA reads TGTGCCAGCAGCCTTAGCGGGCCTTCCTACAATGAGCAGTTCTTC.

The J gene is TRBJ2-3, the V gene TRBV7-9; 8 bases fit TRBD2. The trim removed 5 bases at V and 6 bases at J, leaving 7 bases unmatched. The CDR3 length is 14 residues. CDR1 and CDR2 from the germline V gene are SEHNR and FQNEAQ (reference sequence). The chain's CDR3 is CASSPSRGADTQYF. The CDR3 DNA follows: TGTGCCAGCAGCCCTTCGCGGGGGGCGGATACGCAGTATTTT.

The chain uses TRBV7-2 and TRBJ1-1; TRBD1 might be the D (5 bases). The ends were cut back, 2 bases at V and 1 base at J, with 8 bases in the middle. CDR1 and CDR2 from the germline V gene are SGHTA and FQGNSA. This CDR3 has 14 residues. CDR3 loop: CASSLRDRNTEAFF. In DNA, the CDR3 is TGTGCCAGCAGCTTACGTGACAGGAACACTGAAGCTTTCTTT.

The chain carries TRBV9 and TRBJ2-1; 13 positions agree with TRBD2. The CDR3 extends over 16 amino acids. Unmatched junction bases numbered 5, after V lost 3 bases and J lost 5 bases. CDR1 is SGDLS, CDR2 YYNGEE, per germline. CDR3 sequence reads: CASSDRGLAGDNEQFF. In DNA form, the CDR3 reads TGTGCCAGCAGCGATAGAGGACTAGCGGGAGACAATGAGCAGTTCTTC.

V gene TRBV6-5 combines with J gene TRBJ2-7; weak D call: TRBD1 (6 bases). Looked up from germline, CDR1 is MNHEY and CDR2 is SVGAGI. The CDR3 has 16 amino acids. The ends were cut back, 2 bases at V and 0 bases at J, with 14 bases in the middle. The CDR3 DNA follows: TGTGCCAGCAGTTACAGGACAGCGACCCGCTCCTACGAGCAGTACTTC. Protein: CASSYRTATRSYEQYF.

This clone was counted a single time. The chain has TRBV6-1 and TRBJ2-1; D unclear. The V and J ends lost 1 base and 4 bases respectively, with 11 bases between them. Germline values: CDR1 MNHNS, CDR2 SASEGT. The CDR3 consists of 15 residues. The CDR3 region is CASSEDGWGYNEQFF. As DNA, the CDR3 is TGTGCCAGCAGTGAAGATGGTTGGGGATACAATGAGCAGTTCTTC.

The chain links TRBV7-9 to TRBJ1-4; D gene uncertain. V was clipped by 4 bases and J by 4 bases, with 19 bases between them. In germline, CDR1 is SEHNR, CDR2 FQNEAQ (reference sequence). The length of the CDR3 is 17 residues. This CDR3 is CASSSQRGSEFNEKLFF. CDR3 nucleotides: TGTGCCAGCAGCTCCCAGCGAGGGTCCGAGTTTAATGAAAAACTGTTTTTT.

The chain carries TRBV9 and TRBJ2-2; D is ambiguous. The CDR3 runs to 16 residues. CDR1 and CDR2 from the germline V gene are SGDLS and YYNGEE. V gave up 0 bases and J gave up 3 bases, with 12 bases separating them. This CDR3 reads CASSVGAVVYTGELFF. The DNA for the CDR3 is TGTGCCAGCAGCGTAGGGGCAGTAGTGTACACCGGGGAGCTGTTTTTT. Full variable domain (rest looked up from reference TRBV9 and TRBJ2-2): DSGVTQTPKHLITATGQRVTLRCSPRSGDLSVYWYQQSLDQGLQFLIQYYNGEERAKGNILERFSAQQFPDLHSELNLSSLELGDSALYFCASSVGAVVYTGELFFGEGSRLTVL.

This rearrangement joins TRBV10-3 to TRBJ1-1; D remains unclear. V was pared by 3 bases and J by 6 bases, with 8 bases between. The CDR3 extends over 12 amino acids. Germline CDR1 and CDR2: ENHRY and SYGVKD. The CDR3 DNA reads TGTGCCATCAGTGACTGGATTGCTGAAGCTTTCTTT. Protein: CAISDWIAEAFF.

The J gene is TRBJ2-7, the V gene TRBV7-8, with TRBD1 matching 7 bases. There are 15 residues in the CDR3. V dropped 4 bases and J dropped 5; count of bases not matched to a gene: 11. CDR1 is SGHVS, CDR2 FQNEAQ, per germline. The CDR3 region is CASSSTQGSWDEQYF. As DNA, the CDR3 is TGTGCCAGCAGCTCCACACAGGGGAGCTGGGACGAGCAGTACTTC.

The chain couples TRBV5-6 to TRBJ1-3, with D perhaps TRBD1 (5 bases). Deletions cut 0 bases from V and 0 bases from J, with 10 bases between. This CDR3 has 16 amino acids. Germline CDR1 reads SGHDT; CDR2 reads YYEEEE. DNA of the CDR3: TGTGCCAGCAGCTTGGACAGGCGATTCTCTGGAAACACCATATATTTT. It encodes CASSLDRRFSGNTIYF.

The CDR3 DNA is TGTGCCAGCAGCCCCGGGACTTTCAACTATGGCTACACCTTC. This translates into CASSPGTFNYGYTF. The rearrangement joins TRBV5-6 to TRBJ1-2; D possibly corresponds to TRBD1 (5 bases). Germline CDR1 reads SGHDT; CDR2 reads YYEEEE. The CDR3 runs to 14 residues. The V end was cut by 4 bases, the J end by 2 bases, with 12 bases between.

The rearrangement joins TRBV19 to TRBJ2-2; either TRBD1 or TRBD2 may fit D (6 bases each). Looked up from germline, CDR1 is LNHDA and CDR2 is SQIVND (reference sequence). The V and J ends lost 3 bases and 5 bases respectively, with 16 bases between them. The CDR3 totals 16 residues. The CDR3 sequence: CASSIRVGGPTGELFF. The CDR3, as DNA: TGTGCCAGTAGTATTAGAGTAGGGGGGCCAACCGGGGAGCTGTTTTTT.

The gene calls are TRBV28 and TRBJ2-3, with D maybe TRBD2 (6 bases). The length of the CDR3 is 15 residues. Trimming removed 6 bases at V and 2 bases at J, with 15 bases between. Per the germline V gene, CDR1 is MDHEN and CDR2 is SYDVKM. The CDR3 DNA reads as TGTGCCAGCAGAAGTACTAGCCGATACACAGATACGCAGTATTTT. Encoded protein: CASRSTSRYTDTQYF.

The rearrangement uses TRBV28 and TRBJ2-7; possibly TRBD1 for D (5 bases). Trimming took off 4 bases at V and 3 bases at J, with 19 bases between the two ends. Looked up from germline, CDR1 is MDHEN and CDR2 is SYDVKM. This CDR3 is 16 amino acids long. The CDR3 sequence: CASSSRFGADNYEQYF. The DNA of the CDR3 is TGTGCCAGCAGTTCTCGGTTCGGCGCGGACAACTACGAGCAGTACTTC.

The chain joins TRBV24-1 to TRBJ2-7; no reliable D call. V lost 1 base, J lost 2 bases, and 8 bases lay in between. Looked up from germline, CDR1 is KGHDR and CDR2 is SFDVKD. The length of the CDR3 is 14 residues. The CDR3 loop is CATSDLFGPYEQYF. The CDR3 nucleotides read TGTGCCACCAGTGATTTATTCGGGCCCTACGAGCAGTACTTC.

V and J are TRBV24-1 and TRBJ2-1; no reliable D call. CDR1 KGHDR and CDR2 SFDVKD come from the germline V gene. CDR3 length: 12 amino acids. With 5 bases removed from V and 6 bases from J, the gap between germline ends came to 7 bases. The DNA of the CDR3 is TGTGCCACCAGTGCTGGGTTCAATGAGCAGTTCTTC. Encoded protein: CATSAGFNEQFF.

This chain's CDR3 is CASSRSGGGADTQYF. CDR3 nucleotides: TGTGCCAGCAGCCGTAGCGGGGGAGGGGCAGATACGCAGTATTTT. The rearrangement links TRBV4-2 to TRBJ2-3; the match to TRBD2 covers 9 bases. The V segment lost 4 bases and the J segment 4 bases; nucleotides outside the gene matches: 6. The CDR3 runs to 15 residues. Per the germline V gene, CDR1 is LGHNA and CDR2 is YNFKEQ.

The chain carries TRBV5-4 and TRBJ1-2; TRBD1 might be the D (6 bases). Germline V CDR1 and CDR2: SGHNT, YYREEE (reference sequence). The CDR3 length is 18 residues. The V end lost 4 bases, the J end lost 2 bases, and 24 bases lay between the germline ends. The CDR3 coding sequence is TGTGCCAGCAGCCCGCCGGGGAGGGGGATTAGCTCCAACTATGGCTACACCTTC. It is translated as CASSPPGRGISSNYGYTF.

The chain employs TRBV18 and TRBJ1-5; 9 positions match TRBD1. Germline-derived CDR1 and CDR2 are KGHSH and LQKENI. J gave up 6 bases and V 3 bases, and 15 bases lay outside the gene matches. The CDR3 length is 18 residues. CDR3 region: CASSPSSGTGIRGQPQHF. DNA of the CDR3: TGTGCCAGCTCACCCTCATCCGGGACAGGGATACGGGGTCAGCCCCAGCATTTT.

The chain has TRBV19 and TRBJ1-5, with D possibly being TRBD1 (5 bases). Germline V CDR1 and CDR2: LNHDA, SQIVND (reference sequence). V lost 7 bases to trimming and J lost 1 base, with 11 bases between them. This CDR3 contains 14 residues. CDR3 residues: CASTPGLSNQPQHF. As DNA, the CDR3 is TGTGCCAGTACCCCAGGGTTAAGCAATCAGCCCCAGCATTTT.

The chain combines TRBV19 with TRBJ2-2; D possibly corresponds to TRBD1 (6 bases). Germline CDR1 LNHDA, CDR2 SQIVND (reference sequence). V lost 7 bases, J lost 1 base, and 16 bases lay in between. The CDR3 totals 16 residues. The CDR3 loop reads CASKGGADRNTGELFF. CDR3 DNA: TGTGCCAGTAAGGGTGGTGCGGACAGGAACACCGGGGAGCTGTTTTTT. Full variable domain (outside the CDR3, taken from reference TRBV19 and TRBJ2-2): DGGITQSPKYLFRKEGQNVTLSCEQNLNHDAMYWYRQDPGQGLRLIYYSQIVNDFQKGDIAEGYSVSREKKESFPLTVTSAQKNPTAFYLCASKGGADRNTGELFFGEGSRLTVL.